The present T cell receptor (beta chain) was sequenced within a study of T cell responses to AZD1222 COVID-19 vaccine. Study results and caveats: Spike-wide coverage was observed for vaccine-associated CD4 TCRs, with dominant responses at 160-218 and 743-854. Of the AZD1222 recipients, only 5 to 7 were seropositive at baseline. Donors, mostly white British, included more females; clonal diversity was possibly underestimated.

Trimming removed 7 bases from V and 6 bases from J, with 15 bases in between. Germline-derived CDR1 and CDR2 are SNHLY and FYNNEI. This CDR3 spans 13 amino acids. Sequencing used immunoSEQ multiplex PCR; TCRdb keeps in-frame clones, though not all of them. The sample has 86,000 or so clones, approximately 90% seen once; the top ten hold under 14%. Pooled in the analysis were second doses at about 4 or about 12 weeks. Points on this clone: Its matching antigen is unknown.

This rearrangement joins TRBV2 to TRBJ1-2; D not certain. The sample was peripheral blood, taken 28 days after the second AZD1222 dose. The sequence was obtained from an adult who received the AZD1222 COVID-19 vaccine. CDR3 nucleotides: TGTGCCAGCAACACCCGACAATTGGATGGCTACACCTTC. Translated, it gives CASNTRQLDGYTF.